The 9 T cell receptor beta chains below were found in one sample sequenced in a study of T cells after yellow fever vaccination. Each CDR3 protein gets one entry after TCRdb re-called the 5' RACE reads with MiXCR. The sample holds 46,000 or so distinct CDR3 sequences; 6% to 7% are singletons and the top ten take roughly a tenth. Sequenced material: PBMCs, either bulk or a sorted T-cell subset (CD4+, CD8+, memory, or dextramer-sorted; not recorded which), taken 45 days after the yellow fever booster vaccination. The receptors were sampled from a man aged 25 to 40 who received the YFV17D yellow fever vaccine.

This clonotype was counted at least ten times. CDR3 DNA: TGCAGCGTGCAAATCGAAGCAGGGGATACGCAGTATTTT. Its translation is CSVQIEAGDTQYF. This sequence joins TRBV29-1 and TRBJ2-3, with D maybe TRBD1 (5 bases). Germline CDR1 reads SQVTM; CDR2 reads ANQGSEA. CDR3 size: 13 residues. V lost 6 bases to trimming and J lost 6 bases, with 16 bases between them.

This chain connects TRBV20-1 to TRBJ1-1, with 9 bases matching TRBD1. The V segment lost 7 bases and the J segment 0 bases; nucleotides outside the gene matches: 3. Germline V lookup: CDR1 DFQATT, CDR2 SNEGSKA (reference sequence). CDR3 length: 13 amino acids. CDR3 DNA: TGCAGTGTAGGACAGGGGCTGAACACTGAAGCTTTCTTT. It specifies CSVGQGLNTEAFF.

This clonotype has just a few counts. J is TRBJ2-2 and V is TRBV28; TRBD2 might be the D (5 bases). Germline V CDR1 and CDR2: MDHEN, SYDVKM. The CDR3 sequence is 14 residues long. V was pared by 6 bases and J by 1 base, with 9 bases between. DNA of the CDR3: TGTGCCAGCAGAGGCGGAGGGAACACCGGGGAGCTGTTTTTT. Amino acids: CASRGGGNTGELFF. Variable domain in full (rest from reference TRBV28 and TRBJ2-2): DVKVTQSSRYLVKRTGEKVFLECVQDMDHENMFWYRQDPGLGLRLIYFSYDVKMKEKGDIPEGYSVSREKKERFSLILESASTNQTSMYLCASRGGGNTGELFFGEGSRLTVL.

This clonotype has a count of ten or more. The V call is TRBV30, the J call TRBJ1-5; D might be TRBD1 (5 bases). The CDR3 spans 14 residues. V gave up 3 bases and J gave up 9 bases, with 18 bases separating them. Germline CDR1 reads GTSNPN; CDR2 reads SVGIG (reference sequence). The chain's CDR3 is CAWSGTGHLGPQHF. Written as DNA, the CDR3 is TGTGCCTGGAGCGGAACGGGGCATCTGGGGCCCCAGCATTTT.

This clonotype showed up many times. The genes are TRBV5-1 and TRBJ2-5; D remains unclear. V was trimmed by 5 bases and J by 2 bases, leaving 7 bases between them. The CDR3 totals 12 residues. Germline assignment: CDR1 SGHRS and CDR2 YFSETQ. The CDR3 sequence is CASRGLQETQYF. The DNA of the CDR3 is TGCGCCAGCAGAGGCTTACAAGAGACCCAGTACTTC. Variable domain in full (rest from reference TRBV5-1 and TRBJ2-5): KAGVTQTPRYLIKTRGQQVTLSCSPISGHRSVSWYQQTPGQGLQFLFEYFSETQRNKGNFPGRFSGRQFSNSRSEMNVSTLELGDSALYLCASRGLQETQYFGPGTRLLVL.

This clonotype showed up just a few times. CDR3 nucleotide sequence: TGTGCCAGCAGCTTATTACTCTGGGACGCCACCTACGAGCAGTACTTC. It is translated as CASSLLLWDATYEQYF. The V call is TRBV7-9, the J call TRBJ2-7; D possibly uses TRBD1 or TRBD2 (5 bases each). V lost 2 bases and J lost 2, with 16 bases in between. From germline, CDR1 is SEHNR and CDR2 FQNEAQ (reference sequence). The CDR3 spans 16 residues.

This clonotype was recorded at least ten times. J is TRBJ2-4 and V is TRBV4-3; D may be TRBD1 or TRBD2 (5 bases each). Germline lookup yields CDR1 LGHNA and CDR2 YSLEER. The CDR3 has 13 residues. Trimming pared 2 bases from V and 10 bases from J, leaving 12 bases between. CDR3 in amino acids: CASSQRDPSIQYF. The CDR3 nucleotides read TGCGCCAGCAGCCAAAGGGACCCCTCTATTCAGTACTTC.

The chain links TRBV15 to TRBJ2-7, with D uncertain. Germline V gene lookup returns CDR1 LNHNV and CDR2 YYDKDF (reference sequence). The CDR3 runs to 15 residues. With 0 bases removed from V and 4 bases from J, the gap between germline ends came to 13 bases. The CDR3: CATSRDPLTGYEQYF. The CDR3 DNA sequence: TGTGCCACCAGCAGAGACCCCCTTACGGGTTACGAGCAGTACTTC.

The chain uses TRBV29-1 and TRBJ1-1; a possible D gene is TRBD1 (6 bases). The V end was cut by 6 bases, the J end by 4 bases, with 18 bases between. Germline CDR1 is SQVTM and CDR2 is ANQGSEA. This CDR3 comprises 14 residues. The CDR3 region is CSVRPGGVATEAFF. The CDR3 DNA is TGCAGCGTGCGACCGGGGGGCGTAGCCACTGAAGCTTTCTTT.